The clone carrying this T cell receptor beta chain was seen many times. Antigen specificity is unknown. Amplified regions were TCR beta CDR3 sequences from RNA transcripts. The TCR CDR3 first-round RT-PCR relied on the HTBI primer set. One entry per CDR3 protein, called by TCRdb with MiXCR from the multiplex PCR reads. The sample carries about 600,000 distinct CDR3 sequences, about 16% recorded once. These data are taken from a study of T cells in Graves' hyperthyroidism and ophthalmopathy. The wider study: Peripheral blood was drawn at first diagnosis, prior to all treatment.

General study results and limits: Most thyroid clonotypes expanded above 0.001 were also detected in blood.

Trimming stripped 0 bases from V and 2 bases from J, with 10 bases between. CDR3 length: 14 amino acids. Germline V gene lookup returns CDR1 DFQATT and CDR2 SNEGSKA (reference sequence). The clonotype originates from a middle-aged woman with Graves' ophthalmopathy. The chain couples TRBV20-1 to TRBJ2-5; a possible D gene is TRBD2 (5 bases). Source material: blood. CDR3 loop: CSARESREQETQYF. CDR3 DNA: TGCAGTGCTAGAGAGAGCCGGGAACAAGAGACCCAGTACTTC.